The 11 T cell receptor beta chains listed next were all sequenced from one sample in a study of response to subunit inactivated influenza vaccine. From the RT-PCR reads, TCRdb called clonotypes with MiXCR, one entry per CDR3 protein. Here the sample spans 650,000 or so distinct CDR3 sequences, around 15% being singletons. The sequenced sample was PBMCs from blood, obtained around 15 days before vaccination. All receptors come from a man between 50 and 59 years old who received an inactivated influenza vaccine.

The chain uses TRBV12-3 or TRBV12-4 and TRBJ2-7; 8 positions match TRBD1. This CDR3 region has 15 residues. Trimming removed 5 bases from V and 1 base from J; junction bases left unmatched: 7. The CDR3: CASSPQQGESYEQYF. The CDR3 DNA sequence: TGTGCCAGCAGTCCCCAACAGGGGGAGTCCTACGAGCAGTACTTC.

The table lists this clonotype with a few counts. CDR3 coding DNA: TGTGCCAGCAGCCAAGTGGGGCAGCCTGAAGCTTTCTTT. Its translation: CASSQVGQPEAFF. J is TRBJ1-1 and V is TRBV3-1, with a weak D call TRBD1 (5 bases). The ends were cut back, 1 base at V and 6 bases at J, with 9 bases in the middle. Germline CDR1 reads LGHDT; CDR2 reads YNNKEL (reference sequence). The CDR3 is 13 amino acids.

This clonotype was seen a few times. The V and J genes are TRBV28 and TRBJ2-7; D unresolved. This CDR3 contains 14 residues. Germline CDR1 MDHEN, CDR2 SYDVKM. With 8 bases removed from V and 1 base from J, the gap between germline ends came to 15 bases. This CDR3 reads CASSSWEGSYEQYF. The CDR3, as DNA: TGTGCCAGCTCTTCTTGGGAAGGATCCTACGAGCAGTACTTC. Full variable domain (remainder filled in from reference TRBV28 and TRBJ2-7): DVKVTQSSRYLVKRTGEKVFLECVQDMDHENMFWYRQDPGLGLRLIYFSYDVKMKEKGDIPEGYSVSREKKERFSLILESASTNQTSMYLCASSSWEGSYEQYFGPGTRLTVT.

This clonotype turned up a few times. J is TRBJ2-4 and V is TRBV6-5; tentative D call: TRBD1 (5 bases). The CDR3 is 12 residues long. CDR1 is MNHEY, CDR2 SVGAGI, per germline. The V and J ends lost 8 bases and 12 bases respectively, with 17 bases between them. In DNA, the CDR3 is TGTGCCAGCGGGGCAGGTCTAAGTAATCAGTACTTC. Its translation is CASGAGLSNQYF.

The table lists this clonotype with a few counts. The chain is built from TRBV6-1 and TRBJ1-6, with D maybe TRBD1 (5 bases). Germline V lookup: CDR1 MNHNS, CDR2 SASEGT. This CDR3 is 14 amino acids long. Trimming took off 6 bases at V and 3 bases at J, with 9 bases between the two ends. CDR3: CASSTQGYNSPLHF. DNA for the CDR3: TGTGCCAGCAGCACCCAGGGCTATAATTCACCCCTCCACTTT.

The chain couples TRBV7-9 to TRBJ1-1; tentative D call: TRBD1 (6 bases). Trimming removed 4 bases at V and 4 bases at J, with 10 bases between. Germline V CDR1 and CDR2: SEHNR, FQNEAQ (reference sequence). The CDR3 length is 13 residues. The CDR3 nucleotides are TGTGCCAGCAGCTCCCAGGGGTTCACTGAAGCTTTCTTT. It is translated as CASSSQGFTEAFF.

This clonotype was counted between two and nine times. The rearrangement uses TRBV6-1 and TRBJ2-3; 9 nucleotides agree with TRBD2. CDR3 size: 16 residues. V gave up 1 base and J gave up 2 bases; unmatched junction bases: 4. The germline gives CDR1 MNHNS, CDR2 SASEGT. The CDR3 DNA reads TGTGCCAGCAGTGAAGAAGTAGCGGGAGTCACAGATACGCAGTATTTT. Protein: CASSEEVAGVTDTQYF.

The chain links TRBV5-1 to TRBJ1-1; D is possibly TRBD1 (5 bases). This CDR3 is built from 13 residues. The V end was cut by 5 bases, the J end by 6 bases, with 14 bases between. Germline V lookup: CDR1 SGHRS, CDR2 YFSETQ. CDR3 nucleotides: TGCGCCAGCAGGGGGCAGGTTAACTCTGAAGCTTTCTTT. Protein sequence: CASRGQVNSEAFF.

The chain employs TRBV12-3 or TRBV12-4 and TRBJ1-1; D is possibly TRBD1 (5 bases). This CDR3 comprises 12 residues. V gave up 6 bases and J gave up 10 bases, with 15 bases separating them. The CDR3: CASSNPPGGAFF. As DNA, the CDR3 is TGTGCCAGCAGCAACCCCCCCGGGGGAGCTTTCTTT.

This chain links TRBV10-3 with TRBJ2-1; 10 bases agree with TRBD2. Trimming removed 5 bases from V and 5 bases from J; junction bases left unmatched: 3. The CDR3 covers 14 residues. The germline CDR1 and CDR2 sequences are ENHRY and SYGVKD. The CDR3 region has the DNA TGTGCCATCAGTCAGGGACTAGCGAACAATGAGCAGTTCTTC. It specifies CAISQGLANNEQFF.

In this sample, this clonotype turned up a few times. V and J are TRBV12-3 or TRBV12-4 and TRBJ2-2; D gene uncertain. V dropped 1 base and J dropped 5 bases, with 17 bases sitting between them. The CDR3 consists of 17 residues. The CDR3 nucleotides are TGTGCCAGCAGTTTAGACTGGGCTCAGATAAAGACCGGGGAGCTGTTTTTT. It specifies CASSLDWAQIKTGELFF.